This T cell receptor beta chain was found in a study of PD-L1 blockade in urothelial cancer. The wider study: Of prior chemotherapy regimens, patients had received between 0 and 3. Study-level results: Blood clones associated with the tumor expanded more at 3 weeks in durable-benefit patients.

The data were produced by immunoSEQ multiplex PCR, yet TCRdb's version contains in-frame clones alone and is incomplete. This table holds tens of thousands of clones, roughly 84% found once. Time point indicated: pretreatment peripheral blood. The diagnosis in patients was locally advanced or metastatic urothelial carcinoma. Germline CDR1 is SGHAT and CDR2 is FQNNGV. V lost 5 bases and J lost 3, with 10 bases in between. This CDR3 contains 13 residues. With respect to this clone: Antigen: not known.

The sequence was obtained from a woman aged 70-85 years with urothelial cancer. The sequenced sample was PBMCs, obtained around atezolizumab (anti-PD-L1) treatment. The chain combines TRBV11-2 with TRBJ1-2; unclear D gene. CDR3: CASSQDWDYGYTF. In nucleotides, the CDR3 is TGTGCCAGCAGCCAAGACTGGGACTATGGCTACACCTTC.